This T cell receptor beta chain originates from a study of OX40 agonist ivuxolimab in advanced cancers. Looking at the study overall: With ivuxolimab, an agonistic anti-OX40 (CD134) antibody, patients were treated.

Turning to this clone: Its antigen is still unknown.

Trimming removed 7 bases from V and 4 bases from J, with 17 bases in between. The germline gives CDR1 MNHNS, CDR2 SASEGT. This CDR3 has 14 amino acids. TCRdb's copy holds only in-frame clones and misses some; the assay was immunoSEQ multiplex PCR. The repertoire consists of 77,000 or so clones, with over 75% occurring once and the leading ten covering about 5%. The study, taken as a whole, reports: Clones of CD4+ and CD8+ blood T cells grew by week 6 at doses of 0.1 to 3.0 mg/kg.

Material: CD4+ or CD8+ T cells sorted from blood, obtained in a trial of the OX40 agonist ivuxolimab. The receptor was isolated from an adult with an advanced solid tumor such as melanoma, head and neck, liver or kidney cancer. The chain joins TRBV6-1 to TRBJ2-7, with D possibly being TRBD2 (5 bases). The CDR3 protein is CASTEGGLNYEQYF. CDR3 DNA: TGTGCCAGCACCGAAGGAGGACTCAATTACGAGCAGTACTTC.